Listed below are T cell receptor beta chains from one sample, sequenced in a study of T-cell memory formation after mild COVID-19. TCRdb independently ran MiXCR on the 5' RACE reads; one entry per CDR3 protein. The sample includes hundreds of thousands of distinct CDR3 sequences, about 15% seen only once; the top ten take approximately 3.4%. Material for sequencing was PBMCs or a T cell subset sorted from them (not recorded which). The receptor set was obtained from a man aged 18 to 29 who had mild COVID-19 (a few samples of this study predate the infection). Cell type and time point are not known. CDR3s include the opening cysteine and the closing phenylalanine or tryptophan. D genes are given only for firm matches. Expanded clones are given a class, and other clones once, few, many or no size at all.

J gene	D gene	V gene	clone size	CDR3 protein	CDR3 DNA
TRBJ2-7	TRBD2	TRBV18	.	CASSPGGRGSYEQYF	TGTGCCAGCTCGCCGGGGGGAAGAGGCTCCTACGAGCAGTACTTC
TRBJ2-5	.	TRBV7-3	few	CASSTGLPGTQYF	TGTGCCAGCAGCACGGGACTGCCGGGGACCCAGTACTTC
TRBJ2-1	TRBD2	TRBV11-2	.	CASRSSGPEGNEQFF	TGTGCCAGCAGAAGTAGCGGGCCCGAGGGGAATGAGCAGTTCTTC
TRBJ2-2	.	TRBV7-9	.	CASSFPVNTGELFF	TGTGCCAGCAGCTTCCCCGTGAACACCGGGGAGCTGTTTTTT
TRBJ2-3	TRBD2	TRBV12-3/TRBV12-4	many	CASTSWSGGAGDTQYF	TGTGCCAGCACCTCGTGGAGCGGGGGGGCCGGGGATACGCAGTATTTT
TRBJ1-5	.	TRBV15	.	CATSRDWGVSNQPQHF	TGTGCCACCAGCAGAGATTGGGGGGTGAGCAATCAGCCCCAGCATTTT
TRBJ2-7	TRBD1	TRBV7-2	.	CASSRTGAYEQYF	TGTGCCAGCAGCAGGACAGGAGCCTACGAGCAGTACTTC
TRBJ1-1	.	TRBV12-3/TRBV12-4	.	CASRLGVSVTEAFF	TGTGCCAGCAGACTAGGGGTGTCGGTCACTGAAGCTTTCTTT
TRBJ1-1	.	TRBV18	.	CASSPGIFVNTEAFF	TGTGCCAGCTCACCTGGAATTTTCGTGAACACTGAAGCTTTCTTT
TRBJ2-6	.	TRBV6-4	.	CASTVKNSGANVLTF	TGTGCCAGCACCGTCAAAAACTCTGGGGCCAACGTCCTGACTTTC
TRBJ1-5	.	TRBV30	few	CAWSPQTNQPQHF	TGTGCCTGGAGTCCGCAGACTAATCAGCCCCAGCATTTT
TRBJ1-3	.	TRBV12-3/TRBV12-4	many	CASSLVEYTIYF	TGTGCCAGCAGTTTAGTTGAGTACACCATATATTTT
TRBJ2-1	TRBD2	TRBV29-1	.	CSGGGPRGDEQFF	TGCAGCGGGGGGGGTCCGAGAGGCGATGAGCAGTTCTTC
TRBJ2-5	.	TRBV20-1	few	CSARGEETQYF	TGCAGTGCTAGAGGAGAAGAGACCCAGTACTTC
TRBJ2-4	.	TRBV3-1	few	CASSLSTVGKNIQYF	TGTGCCAGCAGCTTATCGACAGTGGGCAAAAACATTCAGTACTTC
TRBJ2-5	.	TRBV29-1	.	CSVEEQRETQYF	TGCAGCGTGGAGGAACAGAGAGAGACCCAGTACTTC
TRBJ2-7	.	TRBV7-9	few	CASSLGFYEQYF	TGTGCCAGCAGCTTAGGTTTCTACGAGCAGTACTTC
TRBJ1-5	.	TRBV12-3/TRBV12-4	.	CASSSGSLYQPQHF	TGTGCCAGCAGCTCGGGATCTCTTTATCAGCCCCAGCATTTT
TRBJ2-3	TRBD2	TRBV29-1	few	CSVAGTTKDTQYF	TGCAGCGTTGCCGGGACTACCAAAGATACGCAGTATTTT
TRBJ2-2	TRBD1	TRBV7-8	few	CASSVYRGPPNTGELFF	TGTGCCAGCAGCGTCTACAGGGGGCCCCCGAACACCGGGGAGCTGTTTTTT
TRBJ2-3	TRBD2	TRBV7-2	few	CASSLFSGEGDTQYF	TGTGCCAGCAGCTTGTTTAGCGGGGAGGGAGATACGCAGTATTTT
TRBJ2-3	TRBD2	TRBV6-5	.	CASSYFGSGVGTDTQYF	TGTGCCAGCAGTTACTTCGGTAGCGGGGTTGGCACAGATACGCAGTATTTT
TRBJ1-1	.	TRBV5-1	.	CASSFSPGEAFF	TGCGCCAGCAGCTTCAGTCCAGGTGAAGCTTTCTTT
TRBJ2-5	.	TRBV4-2	few	CASSQEGRQETQYF	TGTGCCAGCAGCCAAGAGGGCCGGCAAGAGACCCAGTACTTC
TRBJ1-5	.	TRBV19	.	CASADGPVVAQHF	TGTGCCAGTGCAGACGGACCCGTGGTGGCCCAGCATTTT
TRBJ2-3	.	TRBV12-3/TRBV12-4	few	CASSFRADTQYF	TGTGCCAGCAGTTTCCGTGCTGATACGCAGTATTTT
TRBJ2-3	.	TRBV6-2/TRBV6-3	few	CASRRSADSDTQYF	TGTGCCAGCCGACGGTCCGCCGACTCCGATACGCAGTATTTT
TRBJ2-5	.	TRBV6-6	many	CASTLSGTSKETQYF	TGTGCCAGCACCCTGTCGGGGACCAGTAAAGAGACCCAGTACTTC
TRBJ2-3	TRBD2	TRBV28	.	CASSPRLAGALSTDTQYF	TGTGCCAGCAGCCCGCGTCTAGCGGGGGCCCTCAGCACAGATACGCAGTATTTT
TRBJ2-3	TRBD2	TRBV5-1	.	CASSLGTSGGTDTQYF	TGCGCCAGCAGCCTAGGGACTAGCGGGGGCACAGATACGCAGTATTTT
TRBJ2-5	TRBD2	TRBV20-1	.	CSAQTSGGGETQYF	TGCAGTGCCCAGACTAGCGGGGGAGGCGAGACCCAGTACTTC
TRBJ2-1	TRBD2	TRBV7-2	.	CASSLERPAGGRNEQFF	TGTGCCAGCAGCTTAGAACGGCCAGCGGGGGGGAGGAATGAGCAGTTCTTC
TRBJ2-3	TRBD2	TRBV5-1	.	CASSPIAGGEADTQYF	TGCGCCAGCTCCCCTATAGCGGGGGGCGAGGCGGATACGCAGTATTTT
TRBJ1-5	.	TRBV6-5	few	CASSYLAGNQPQHF	TGTGCCAGCAGTTACCTGGCCGGCAATCAGCCCCAGCATTTT
TRBJ1-1	TRBD1	TRBV24-1	.	CATASGQDNTEAFF	TGTGCCACCGCATCAGGACAGGACAACACTGAAGCTTTCTTT
TRBJ1-5	TRBD1	TRBV20-1	.	CSARGTGGVQPQHF	TGCAGTGCTAGAGGGACAGGGGGGGTTCAGCCCCAGCATTTT
TRBJ2-1	TRBD2	TRBV20-1	.	CSARSLAGTRNEQFF	TGCAGTGCTAGATCTCTAGCGGGGACTCGGAATGAGCAGTTCTTC